Listed below are T cell receptor beta chains from one sample, sequenced in a study of technical replicates of blood from a handful of donors. Clones were sequenced by immunoSEQ multiplex PCR, and TCRdb holds only the in-frame ones, with some missing. The sample lists 45,000 to 65,000 clones, roughly 95% seen once, with roughly 3.1% in the top ten. Sequencing was performed on PBMCs. These receptors all stem from a human donor in good health. Some clones in this sample may be carry-over from other donors' samples. CDR3s include the opening cysteine and the closing phenylalanine or tryptophan. The order of the fields is D gene, V gene, clone size, J gene, CDR3 protein, CDR3 DNA. D genes are given only for firm matches. Size tells how often a clone was seen (once, few, many) or the class of an expanded clone, and some rows leave it out.

>TRBD1|TRBV5-5|NA|TRBJ1-5
CASSSSAGGFQPQHF
TGTGCCAGCAGCTCCTCGGCAGGGGGATTCCAGCCCCAGCATTTT
>NA|TRBV15|once|TRBJ2-1
CATSRVGLEGGNEQFF
TGTGCCACCAGCAGAGTTGGACTAGAGGGGGGAAATGAGCAGTTCTTC
>TRBD1|TRBV7-6|NA|TRBJ2-7
CASSRGQGNYEQYF
TGTGCCAGCAGCCGAGGACAGGGGAACTACGAGCAGTACTTC
>TRBD1|TRBV11-2|NA|TRBJ2-3
CASSFRTGGASTDTQYF
TGTGCCAGCAGCTTTAGGACAGGGGGCGCGAGCACAGATACGCAGTATTTT
>TRBD2|TRBV4-3|NA|TRBJ2-7
CASSQGWTSGTLYEQYF
TGCGCCAGCAGCCAAGGATGGACTAGCGGGACCCTCTACGAGCAGTACTTC
>TRBD1|TRBV18|NA|TRBJ1-1
CASSLGQDNTEAFF
TGTGCCAGCTCTTTGGGACAGGATAACACTGAAGCTTTCTTT
>TRBD1|TRBV29-1|once|TRBJ2-7
CSVRTGEVWGSEQYF
TGCAGCGTAAGGACAGGGGAGGTTTGGGGTAGCGAGCAGTACTTC
>TRBD1|TRBV5-1|NA|TRBJ1-1
CASSLEQGFGAFF
TGCGCCAGCAGCTTGGAACAGGGGTTTGGCGCTTTCTTT
>TRBD1|TRBV19|NA|TRBJ2-7
CASSTGTGGREQYF
TGTGCCAGTAGTACCGGGACAGGGGGCCGGGAGCAGTACTTC
>NA|TRBV19|NA|TRBJ1-5
CASGTGQPQHF
TGTGCGTCAGGAACGGGGCAGCCCCAGCATTTT
>TRBD1|TRBV7-8|NA|TRBJ2-2
CASSRAGTGGSTGELFF
TGTGCCAGCAGCCGCGCCGGGACAGGGGGCTCCACCGGGGAGCTGTTTTTT
>TRBD1|TRBV5-4|NA|TRBJ1-2
CASKQGASYGYTF
TGTGCCAGCAAACAGGGGGCTTCCTATGGCTACACCTTC
>TRBD2|TRBV7-2|NA|TRBJ2-7
CASSFGGRAAQYF
TGTGCCAGCAGCTTCGGAGGGAGGGCCGCGCAGTACTTC
>TRBD2|TRBV9|NA|TRBJ2-3
CASSRSGGAGTDTQYF
TGTGCCAGCAGCAGAAGCGGGGGGGCGGGCACAGATACGCAGTATTTT
>NA|TRBV12-5|NA|TRBJ2-4
CASGSSLSALAKNIQYF
TGTGCTAGTGGTTCGTCCCTCAGCGCTCTAGCCAAAAACATTCAGTACTTC
>TRBD1|TRBV5-6|NA|TRBJ2-5
CASSLRRGRQETQYF
TGTGCCAGCAGCTTGCGCAGGGGGCGCCAAGAGACCCAGTACTTC
>TRBD1|TRBV6-1|NA|TRBJ1-3
CASSVGQASGNTIYF
TGTGCCAGCAGTGTTGGACAGGCCTCTGGAAACACCATATATTTT
>NA|TRBV5-6|NA|TRBJ2-7
CASSWGGPGYEQYF
TGTGCCAGCAGCTGGGGGGGGCCAGGCTACGAGCAGTACTTC
>TRBD2|TRBV7-9|NA|TRBJ2-7
CASSFLSGGPYEQYF
TGTGCCAGCAGCTTCCTCAGCGGGGGACCCTACGAGCAGTACTTC
>TRBD1|TRBV7-9|NA|TRBJ1-4
CASSMGQGQKLFF
TGTGCCAGCAGCATGGGACAGGGCCAAAAACTGTTTTTT
>TRBD2|TRBV5-1|NA|TRBJ2-7
CASSVGGAGASGEQYF
TGCGCCAGCAGCGTCGGGGGAGCGGGGGCATCCGGCGAGCAGTACTTC
>TRBD1|TRBV2|NA|TRBJ2-6
CASRTGAGANVLTF
TGTGCCAGCAGGACAGGGGCTGGGGCCAACGTCCTGACTTTC